Sequencing of this T cell receptor (beta chain) was carried out in a study of T-cell reconstitution after alpha-beta-depleted transplantation in children. General study points: Roughly two months post-transplant, alpha-beta T cells reportedly originated from several hundred graft clones that had expanded.

A library of TCRbeta sequences, prepared with unique molecular identifiers, was generated. One entry per CDR3 protein results from TCRdb running MiXCR on the PCR reads. The sample yields 200,000 or so distinct CDR3 sequences, 6.3% seen once. On this clonotype: What it binds is not known. A read error may be the cause here, since a much bigger clone is one base away.

V was cut by 7 bases and J by 7 bases, with 20 bases left in between. The V gene's germline CDR1 is LGHNA and CDR2 YSLEER. This CDR3 spans 15 amino acids. The starting material was PBMCs, obtained before TCRalphabeta/CD19-depleted stem cell transplant. This TCR derives from a girl less than two years old with combined immunodeficiency, due to receive a stem cell transplant. The rearrangement links TRBV4-3 to TRBJ1-3; D perhaps matches TRBD1 (5 bases). The CDR3 here is CASMSGTESLNTIYF. The CDR3 DNA follows: TGCGCCAGCATGTCCGGGACGGAAAGTCTCAACACCATATATTTT.